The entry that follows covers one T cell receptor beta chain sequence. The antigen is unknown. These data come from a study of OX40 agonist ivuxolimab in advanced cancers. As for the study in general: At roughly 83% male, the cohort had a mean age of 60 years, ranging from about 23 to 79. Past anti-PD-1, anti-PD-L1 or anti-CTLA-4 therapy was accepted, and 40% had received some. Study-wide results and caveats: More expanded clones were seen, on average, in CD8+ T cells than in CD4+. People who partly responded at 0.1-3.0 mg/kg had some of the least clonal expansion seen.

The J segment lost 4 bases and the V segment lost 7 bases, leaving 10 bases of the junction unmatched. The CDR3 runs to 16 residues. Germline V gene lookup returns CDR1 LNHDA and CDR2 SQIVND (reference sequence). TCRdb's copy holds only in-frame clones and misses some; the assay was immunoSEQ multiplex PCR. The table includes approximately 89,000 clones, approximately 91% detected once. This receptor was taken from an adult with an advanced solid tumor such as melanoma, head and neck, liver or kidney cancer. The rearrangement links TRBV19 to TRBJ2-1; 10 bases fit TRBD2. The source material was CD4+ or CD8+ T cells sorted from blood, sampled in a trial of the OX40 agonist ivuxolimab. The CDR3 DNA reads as TGTGCCAGTACTCCCCGGGGACTAGCGCCTTACAATGAGCAGTTCTTC. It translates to CASTPRGLAPYNEQFF.